Each of the 2 T cell receptor beta chains below was sequenced from the same sample in a study of blood T cell repertoires in COVID-19. Some clones are missing from TCRdb's copy, which holds only in-frame ones; the method was immunoSEQ multiplex PCR. This sample carries about 320,000 clones, almost 85% of them seen once, and the ten largest clones take 6% to 9%. Sequences were obtained from peripheral blood. The receptors derive from a human donor in a cohort sampled during active COVID-19.

As regards this clone: Other nucleotide sequences in the sample specify the same CDR3. V is TRBV30 and J is TRBJ1-1, with D tentatively TRBD1 (6 bases). V was cut by 3 bases and J by 1 base, with 6 bases left in between. CDR3 size: 12 residues. The germline V gene encodes CDR1 GTSNPN and CDR2 SVGIG (reference sequence). Written as DNA, the CDR3 is TGTGCCTGGAGAGGGGGGAACACTGAAGCTTTCTTT. As protein: CAWRGGNTEAFF.

The V call is TRBV6-1, the J call TRBJ2-7; TRBD1 aligns across 8 bases. Trimming cost V 1 base and J 0 bases; bases outside gene matches: 5. Germline V gives CDR1 MNHNS, CDR2 SASEGT. The CDR3 extends over 16 amino acids. The CDR3 sequence is CASSEEGQDYSYEQYF. The CDR3 bases are TGTGCCAGCAGTGAAGAGGGACAGGATTACTCCTACGAGCAGTACTTC.